This TCR beta chain stems from a study of post-analysis software for immune sequencing data. Overall study context: Courses of disease covered relapsing-remitting, secondary progressive and progressive-relapsing multiple sclerosis. Whole-study results and caveats: Controls had significantly higher normalized Chao1 diversity than multiple sclerosis patients. Those samples that were prepared in the same batch co-clustered strongly by F measure. Relative to controls, patients had several TRBV segments at higher frequency, with TRBV5-6, TRBV5-1 and TRBV20-1 among these.

This CDR3 spans 14 amino acids. From germline, CDR1 is MGHRA and CDR2 YSYEKL. The V end was cut by 2 bases, the J end by 3 bases, with 10 bases between. As for this clonotype: The antigen remains undetermined.

Unique molecular identifiers were carried by the TCR beta cDNA libraries. Each sample of roughly 0.9 to 11 million input T cells yielded about 500,000 cDNA molecules, so each molecule approximated one T cell. From the PCR reads, TCRdb called clonotypes with MiXCR, one entry per CDR3 protein. The sample has about 680,000 distinct CDR3 sequences, 59% seen once. This TCR was sampled from a girl aged 2 to 9 with multiple sclerosis. V usage is TRBV4-1 and J usage is TRBJ1-1; D not certain. The specimen was blood. The CDR3 reads CASSQILSDTEAFF. DNA of the CDR3: TGCGCCAGCAGCCAAATTTTAAGCGACACTGAAGCTTTCTTT.